This is a list of T cell receptor beta chains from one sample in a study of blood T cell repertoires in COVID-19. Produced via immunoSEQ multiplex PCR; TCRdb's table is partial and in-frame only. Of 250,000 to 350,000 clones listed, approximately 90% are singletons. The sequenced sample was peripheral blood. Receptors originate from a woman aged 60-70 years with acute or convalescent COVID-19. CDR3s include the opening cysteine and the closing phenylalanine or tryptophan.

>TRBV6-5
CASSYSPSGKQETQYF
>TRBV2
CASMEGTEQYF
>TRBV18
CASSQYHRGEDTQYF
>TRBV9
CASSVRESAGVGELFF
>TRBV19
CASTTGQVRTEAFF
>TRBV29-1
CSVVGERTGSSGELFF
>TRBV5-1
CASSSPGQGYNEQFF
>TRBV28
CASSPGQVDTEAFF
>TRBV14
CASSPVGVDTQYF
>TRBV5-6
CASTWGYQKFF
>TRBV19
CASSLTGIETEAFF
>TRBV11-2
CASSPSGHEQYF
>TRBV5-1
CASSHKGRGSYEQYF
>TRBV10-3
CAITGGDRQNYGYTF
>TRBV19
CASVKGGAMNQPQHF
>TRBV6-5
CASSFGGGAETQYF
>TRBV30
CAWSAGSRQSYEQYF
>TRBV5-5
CASSLTSGLNTGELFF
>TRBV30
CAWSFMDRMFF
>TRBV28
CASRAPGQGVDTGELFF
>TRBV7-3
CASSRGSQETQYF
>TRBV28
CASNLAGADTQYF
>TRBV18
CASSPSATGGGNTEAFF
>TRBV5-4
CASSTRQAANTGELFF
>TRBV9
CASSVELGFGELFF
>TRBV15
CATSRDPLSNEQFF
>TRBV2
CASSVLFGGLNTEAFF
>TRBV7-3
CASSLMGTGTDTQYF
>TRBV5-6
CASSHMVGTENEKLFF
>TRBV11-3
CASSPFRGTGELFF
>TRBV27
CASSREGQNNYGYTF
>TRBV19
CASSPASGRGEQFF